This T cell receptor (beta chain) was captured by sequencing in a study of CD8 T cells in ankylosing spondylitis. TCRdb itself ran the 5' RACE reads through MiXCR, one entry per CDR3 protein. The sample yields roughly 150,000 distinct CDR3 sequences, around 9.6% seen once. The sequenced sample consisted of blood, either unsorted or a sorted T cell fraction (not recorded which). This TCR was sampled from a female donor with ankylosing spondylitis or in good health (not recorded which).

The CDR3, as DNA: TGTGCCAGCAGTCCAGGGACTGAAGGCAATGAGCAGTTCTTC. Translating it yields CASSPGTEGNEQFF. The rearrangement uses TRBV27 and TRBJ2-1; D may be TRBD2 (6 bases). Germline CDR1 is MNHEY and CDR2 is SMNVEV (reference sequence). V lost 5 bases to trimming and J lost 6 bases, with 14 bases between them. The CDR3 is 14 residues long.